The following is a TCR beta chain sequence with its context. In the original processing: How many nucleated cells were present was estimated from reference gene primer amplification. Method: immunoSEQ multiplex PCR; TCRdb's copy keeps in-frame clones and lacks some. That table supplies the V and J calls and clone size; D and trimming were determined from the DNA. The repertoire holds some 300,000 clones, 85% to 90% seen once, with about 4.2% in the top ten. Germline CDR1 and CDR2: LGHDT and YNNKEL (reference sequence). This CDR3 region has 14 residues. V lost 6 bases to trimming and J lost 1 base, with 12 bases between them. The data stem from a study of blood T cell repertoires in COVID-19. The recovered donors of Cohort 3 showed two negative PCRs, clearance, or symptom resolution.

Sequencing was done on a sample of PBMCs or T cells enriched from blood (not recorded which). The source of this sequence is a man aged 30 to 39 who had recovered from COVID-19. V gene TRBV3-1 (or the pseudogene TRBV3-2) combines with J gene TRBJ1-1; D uncertain. CDR3: CASRQPGRNTEAFF. DNA for the CDR3: TGTGCCAGCAGACAACCGGGGAGGAACACTGAAGCTTTCTTT.